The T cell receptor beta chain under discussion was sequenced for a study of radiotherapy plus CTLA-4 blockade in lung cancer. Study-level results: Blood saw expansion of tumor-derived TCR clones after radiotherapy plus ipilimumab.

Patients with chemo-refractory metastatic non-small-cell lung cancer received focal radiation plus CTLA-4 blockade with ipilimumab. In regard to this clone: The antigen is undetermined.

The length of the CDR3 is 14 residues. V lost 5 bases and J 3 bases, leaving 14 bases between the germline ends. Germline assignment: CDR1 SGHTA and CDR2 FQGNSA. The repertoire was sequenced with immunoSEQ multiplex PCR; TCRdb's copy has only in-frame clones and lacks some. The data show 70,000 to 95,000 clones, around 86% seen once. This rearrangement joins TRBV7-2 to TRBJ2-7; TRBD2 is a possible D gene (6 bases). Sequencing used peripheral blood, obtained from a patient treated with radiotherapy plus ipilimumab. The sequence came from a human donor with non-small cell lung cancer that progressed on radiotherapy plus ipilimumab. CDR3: CASSTAGTVYEQYF. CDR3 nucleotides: TGTGCCAGCAGCACCGCCGGGACTGTCTACGAGCAGTACTTC.